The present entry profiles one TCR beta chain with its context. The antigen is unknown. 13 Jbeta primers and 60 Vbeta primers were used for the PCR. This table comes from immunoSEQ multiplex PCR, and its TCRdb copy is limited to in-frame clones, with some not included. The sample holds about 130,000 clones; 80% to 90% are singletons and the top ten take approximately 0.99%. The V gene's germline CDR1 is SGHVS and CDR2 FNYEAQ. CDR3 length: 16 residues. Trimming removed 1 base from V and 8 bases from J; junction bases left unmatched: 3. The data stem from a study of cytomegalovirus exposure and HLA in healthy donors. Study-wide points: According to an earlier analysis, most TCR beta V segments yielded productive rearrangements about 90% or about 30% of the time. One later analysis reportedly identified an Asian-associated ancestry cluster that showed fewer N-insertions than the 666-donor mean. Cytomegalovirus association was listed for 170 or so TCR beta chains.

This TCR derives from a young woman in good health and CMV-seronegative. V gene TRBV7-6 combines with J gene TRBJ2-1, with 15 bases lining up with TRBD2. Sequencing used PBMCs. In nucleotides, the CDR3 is TGTGCCAGCAGCTTAGGGACTAGCGGGAGGGTCGATGAGCAGTTCTTC. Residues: CASSLGTSGRVDEQFF. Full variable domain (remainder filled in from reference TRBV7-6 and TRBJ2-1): GAGVSQSPRYKVTKRGQDVALRCDPISGHVSLYWYRQALGQGPEFLTYFNYEAQQDKSGLPNDRFSAERPEGSISTLTIQRTEQRDSAMYRCASSLGTSGRVDEQFFGPGTRLTVL.